This TCR beta chain was sequenced during a study of blood T cell repertoires in COVID-19. For the study at large: Nucleic acid was either cDNA or gDNA, and it came from T cells, B-cell-depleted T cells, or PBMCs.

TCRdb's copy holds only in-frame clones and misses some; the assay was immunoSEQ multiplex PCR. This sample has some 270,000 clones; approximately 84% occur once, and the top ten carry around 3.6%. The CDR3 covers 13 residues. The V gene lost 5 bases and the J gene lost 4 bases, with 9 bases spanning the gap. Germline values: CDR1 LNHDA, CDR2 SQIVND (reference sequence). Sequenced: PBMCs or T cells enriched from blood (not recorded which). The receptor was isolated from a man over 45 who had recovered from COVID-19. The chain carries TRBV19 and TRBJ1-5, with D possibly TRBD1 on 6 matching bases. The CDR3 DNA follows: TGTGCCAGTAGTCCGGGACATAATCAGCCCCAGCATTTT. Encoded protein: CASSPGHNQPQHF. Supplemented by reference TRBV19 and TRBJ1-5, the full variable domain reads DGGITQSPKYLFRKEGQNVTLSCEQNLNHDAMYWYRQDPGQGLRLIYYSQIVNDFQKGDIAEGYSVSREKKESFPLTVTSAQKNPTAFYLCASSPGHNQPQHFGDGTRLSIL.